This T cell receptor beta chain was sequenced during a study of shared clonotypes between healthy human individuals. Study-wide context: Each donor's CD4 naive and CD4 memory cells filled three plates apiece, CD8 naive two, and CD8 memory one. Study results and limitations: Relative to clonotypes present in all four donors, those not shared had lower generation probabilities. Larger estimated richness was generally seen in naive subsets than in memory subsets.

Study processing details: Because ImmunoSEQ provided only junction sequences with no quality scores, the filtering differed. Here immunoSEQ multiplex PCR was the method, and the copy in TCRdb shows in-frame clones only, minus some. V, J and clone size reflect that table, while D and trimming were determined from the DNA. Of approximately 2.1 million clones detected, more than 85% appear once; the ten largest clones hold around 0.4%. As concerns this clone: The antigen remains unidentified.

CDR3 length equals 17 residues. Per germline, CDR1 SQVTM and CDR2 ANQGSEA. Trimming took off 7 bases at V and 0 bases at J, with 19 bases between the two ends. The chain couples TRBV29-1 to TRBJ2-6, with TRBD2 as a possible D gene (7 bases). This receptor was obtained from a man aged 18 to 30 in good health. Some clones in this sample may be carry-over from other donors' samples. The sequencing sample was made of naive CD4+ T cells from PBMCs. The subset was: CD45RA+ positively selected. The CDR3 DNA sequence: TGCAGCGCCCGATCGGGGGGACAAACCTCTGGGGCCAACGTCCTGACTTTC. Residues: CSARSGGQTSGANVLTF. The full variable domain, its missing parts supplied by reference TRBV29-1 and TRBJ2-6, is SAVISQKPSRDICQRGTSLTIQCQVDSQVTMMFWYRQQPGQSLTLIATANQGSEATYESGFVIDKFPISRPNLTFSTLTVSNMSPEDSSIYLCSARSGGQTSGANVLTFGAGSRLTVL.